Presented here are 4 T cell receptor beta chains from one specimen sequenced in a study of identical twins. From the 5' RACE reads, TCRdb called clonotypes with MiXCR, one entry per CDR3 protein. The sample holds about 190,000 distinct CDR3 sequences, 15% seen once. These same data were also listed under a study on T cells expressing NK-cell markers.

Material: CD8+ T cells sorted from blood. The receptors derive from a woman aged 18 to 35 in good health.

This clonotype has a handful of counts. V gene TRBV7-2 combines with J gene TRBJ2-7, with 7 bases lining up with TRBD2. Germline CDR1 SGHTA, CDR2 FQGNSA. This CDR3 contains 15 residues. After removal of 3 bases from V and 2 bases from J, the junction contained 7 bases not matched to a gene. DNA for the CDR3: TGTGCCAGCAGCTTGTGGCTAGCGGAACCCTACGAGCAGTACTTC. Translation gives CASSLWLAEPYEQYF.

This clonotype appeared a few times. V gene TRBV5-6 combines with J gene TRBJ2-7; tentatively, D is TRBD1 (5 bases). Germline loops: CDR1 SGHDT, CDR2 YYEEEE. The CDR3 is made up of 14 amino acids. Trimming shortened V by 2 bases and J by 8 bases, and 17 bases separated the two germline ends. The DNA for the CDR3 is TGTGCCAGCAGCTTCATGACAGAATCCGTCCAGCAGTACTTC. Translated: CASSFMTESVQQYF.

This clonotype was seen a few times. This chain uses TRBV7-9 with TRBJ1-1; possible D gene TRBD1, 6 bases. V lost 1 base and J 4 bases, leaving 10 bases between the germline ends. Germline CDR1 reads SEHNR; CDR2 reads FQNEAQ (reference sequence). The CDR3 totals 14 residues. The CDR3 nucleotides read TGTGCCAGCAGCTTAGGCGGGGGGCTCACTGAAGCTTTCTTT. Amino acids: CASSLGGGLTEAFF.

The chain joins TRBV7-9 to TRBJ2-1, with a tentative D call TRBD2 (6 bases). Per germline, CDR1 SEHNR and CDR2 FQNEAQ (reference sequence). V lost 1 base and J 5 bases, leaving 9 bases between the germline ends. There are 14 residues in the CDR3. The CDR3 DNA follows: TGTGCCAGCAGCTTAGGGGGGGTGAACAATGAGCAGTTCTTC. Translation gives CASSLGGVNNEQFF.